This T cell receptor beta chain derives from a study of blood T cell repertoires in COVID-19 (dated by TCRdb to 2020 to 2022). With regard to the full study: Collaborator samples came from the United States, Italy and Spain and covered acute and convalescent phases of COVID-19. The material from the prospective study consisted of cDNA or gDNA derived from T cells, B-cell-depleted T cells, or PBMCs. A freely available public database, intended as a resource for researchers studying the immune response to SARS-CoV-2, is where the repertoires were released. Where available, HLA class I and class II types were taken from metadata supplied by the sample provider and were not determined by assay-based typing. Deeply sampled blood TCRbeta repertoires from subjects exposed to, actively infected with, or recovered from COVID-19 were included in the dataset. The samples were drawn from two sources: the first 160 participants of the ongoing ImmuneRACE study, and over 950 subjects contributed by 6 global collaborators. A de-identified subject ID, COVID-19 status, age in years and sex were almost always included in the sample metadata.

Broad study findings and their caveats: How much clinical and demographic metadata was included differed by source and by participant, and the metadata was provided uncurated.

Participants in the prospective study were enrolled through a virtual design, were aged roughly 18 to 100 years, and lived in approximately 25 United States geographic areas. To assign participants to cohorts, the prospective study relied on clinical history that participants themselves reported in a screening survey and a study questionnaire. Exposed participants had been in contact, within 2 weeks of entering the study, with a person who had a PCR-confirmed or clinician-diagnosed case of COVID-19. In the prospective study, mobile phlebotomists collected whole blood, serum and a nasopharyngeal or oropharyngeal swab from each participant. Additional blood draws and questionnaires over an approximately 2-month period could optionally be provided by prospective study participants. Before DNA extraction, prospective study blood samples were shipped either frozen or at room temperature. TCRbeta CDR3 regions were amplified from genomic DNA using the immunoSEQ Assay, a bias-controlled multiplex PCR. The original methods were these. Within the assay, amplification of reference gene primers was used to estimate how many nucleated cells each sample contained. To quantify the absolute abundance of each unique TCRbeta CDR3 rearrangement, sequence reads were collapsed and filtered. For each sample, productive Simpson clonality was calculated as the square root of Simpson's diversity index over productive rearrangements. The source is immuneACCESS, and TCRdb retained only in-frame sequences with V and J called. Part of the clones is not carried over; for the studies checked, unresolved V genes explain less than half of this, and the remainder is unexplained. Clone size and V and J calls were adopted from that table, with D and trimming inferred from the DNA. This sample has almost 350,000 clones in its table, and roughly 86% of those were observed once. The top ten hold 0.95% to 1.1% of the sample.

The CDR3 sequence holds 15 residues, the cysteine and phenylalanine included. Only the CDR3 DNA is retained, 45 bases long and in frame from the first base. From the germline V gene (reference sequence), CDR1 is LNHDA and CDR2 is SQIVND. Trimming removed 9 bases from V and 2 bases from J, leaving 16 bases between the germline ends. Remarks on this clone: There is no known antigen for this receptor. Per-base quality was not reported, and no clone a single base away is much larger than it.

The chain uses TRBV19 and TRBJ2-2; there is no confident call for the D gene. Sequencing was performed on PBMCs or T cells enriched from blood (not recorded which). The receptor's source is a woman aged 30 to 39 who had been exposed to COVID-19. The CDR3 protein sequence reads: CASSNPSANTGELFF. The DNA is TGTGCCAGCTCCAACCCGAGCGCCAACACCGGGGAGCTGTTTTTT.